The following is a T cell receptor beta chain sequence with its context. Antigen specificity is unknown. TCRdb re-derived calls from the RACE reads in MiXCR, one entry per CDR3 protein. In the table there are some 180,000 distinct CDR3 sequences, about a fifth of which are singletons. This entry comes from a study of human T cells and chemical hapten exposure. The overall study: Enrolled patients were predominantly female and had alopecia areata, totalis or universalis. Study results and caveats: Counts of expanded TCRs at PT1 were positively correlated with patch test score. Sensitization with DPC brought no change to TCRs above 1 in 1000 in frequency.

Germline lookup yields CDR1 SGDLS and CDR2 YYNGEE. Deletions cut 4 bases from V and 2 bases from J, with 15 bases between. CDR3 length equals 15 residues. The sample's time point: patch test 1, 2 weeks after DPC sensitization. Treatment in this sample: therapeutic diphenylcyclopropenone sensitization with weekly scalp DPC. This clonotype originated in a woman in her 50s with alopecia areata. Some clones in this sample may be carry-over from other donors' samples. The genes are TRBV9 and TRBJ1-2; a weak D match, TRBD1 (6 bases). Sequencing was performed on whole blood, taken in connection with sensitization to the hapten diphenylcyclopropenone (DPC). The CDR3 sequence is CASSPTQDRNYGYTF. The DNA of the CDR3 is TGTGCCAGCAGCCCTACCCAAGACAGGAACTATGGCTACACCTTC.